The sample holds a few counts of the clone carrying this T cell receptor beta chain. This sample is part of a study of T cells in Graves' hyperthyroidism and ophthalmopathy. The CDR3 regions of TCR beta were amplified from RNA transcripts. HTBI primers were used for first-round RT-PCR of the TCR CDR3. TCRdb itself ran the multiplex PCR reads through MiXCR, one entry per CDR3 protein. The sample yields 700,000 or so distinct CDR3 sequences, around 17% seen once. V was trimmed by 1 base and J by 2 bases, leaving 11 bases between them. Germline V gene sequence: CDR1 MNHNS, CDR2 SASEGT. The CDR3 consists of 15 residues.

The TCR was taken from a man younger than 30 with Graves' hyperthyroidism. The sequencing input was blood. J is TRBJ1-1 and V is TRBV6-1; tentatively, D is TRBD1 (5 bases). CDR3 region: CASSEGRGVNTEAFF. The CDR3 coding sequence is TGTGCCAGCAGTGAAGGGAGGGGAGTAAACACTGAAGCTTTCTTT.